Below, 3 T cell receptor beta chains from the same sample are listed, as sequenced in a study of T-cell memory formation after mild COVID-19. TCRdb re-analysed the 5' RACE reads in MiXCR, keeping a single row per CDR3 protein. In the table there are some 68,000 distinct CDR3 sequences, over 15% of which are singletons. Sample: PBMCs or a T cell subset sorted from them (not recorded which). These receptors were taken from an adult woman who had mild COVID-19 (a few samples of this study predate the infection). Cell type and time point are not known.

The V and J genes are TRBV5-1 and TRBJ1-3; D perhaps matches TRBD1 (6 bases). CDR3 length: 15 residues. The V gene's germline CDR1 is SGHRS and CDR2 YFSETQ. Between the trimmed V and J ends, which lost 4 bases and 0 bases, there was a span of 11 bases. The DNA for the CDR3 is TGCGCCAGCAGCGTAGGACAGTCCTCTGGAAACACCATATATTTT. Amino acid sequence: CASSVGQSSGNTIYF.

V usage is TRBV6-5 and J usage is TRBJ1-2; 10 nucleotides agree with TRBD1. The CDR3 has 17 residues. Germline lookup yields CDR1 MNHEY and CDR2 SVGAGI. V gave up 6 bases and J gave up 5 bases; unmatched junction bases: 15. The CDR3 is CASRQLLLGQGTYGYTF. DNA for the CDR3: TGTGCCAGCAGGCAACTTCTTCTGGGACAGGGGACTTATGGCTACACCTTC.

The rearrangement uses TRBV7-8 and TRBJ1-1; D might be TRBD1 (5 bases). Germline CDR1 and CDR2: SGHVS and FQNEAQ. V was trimmed by 3 bases and J by 5 bases, leaving 10 bases between them. This CDR3 has 13 amino acids. The CDR3 region is CASSFLKGTEAFF. CDR3 coding DNA: TGTGCCAGCAGCTTCCTGAAGGGGACTGAAGCTTTCTTT.